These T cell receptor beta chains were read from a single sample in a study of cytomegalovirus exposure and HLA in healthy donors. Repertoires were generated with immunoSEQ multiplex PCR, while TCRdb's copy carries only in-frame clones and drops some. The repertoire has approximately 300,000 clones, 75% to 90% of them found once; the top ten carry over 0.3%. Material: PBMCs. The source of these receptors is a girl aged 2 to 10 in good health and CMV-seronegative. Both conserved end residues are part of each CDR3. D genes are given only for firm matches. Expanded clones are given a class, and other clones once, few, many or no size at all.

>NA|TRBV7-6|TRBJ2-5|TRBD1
CASSFGTGAQETQYF
TGTGCCAGCAGCTTCGGGACAGGGGCGCAAGAGACCCAGTACTTC
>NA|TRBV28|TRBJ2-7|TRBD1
CATLSGTGGDEQYF
TGTGCTACCCTCTCCGGGACAGGGGGCGACGAGCAGTACTTC
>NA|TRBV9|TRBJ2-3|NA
CASSAEGNTDTQYF
TGTGCCAGCAGCGCTGAGGGAAACACAGATACGCAGTATTTT
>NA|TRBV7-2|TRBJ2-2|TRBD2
CASSLGLLAGGVGELFF
TGTGCCAGCAGCTTAGGCCTTCTAGCGGGAGGGGTCGGGGAGCTGTTTTTT
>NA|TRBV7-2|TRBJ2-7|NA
CASSLGRQGQYEQYF
TGTGCCAGCAGCTTAGGGCGTCAGGGACAATACGAGCAGTACTTC
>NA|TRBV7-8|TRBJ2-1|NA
CASSFSGGDPQRRFF
TGTGCCAGCAGCTTTTCAGGCGGGGACCCACAACGCCGGTTCTTC
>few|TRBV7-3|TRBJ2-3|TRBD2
CASSLSLTSGGSTDTQYF
TGTGCCAGCAGCTTATCCCTGACTAGCGGGGGATCAACAGATACGCAGTATTTT
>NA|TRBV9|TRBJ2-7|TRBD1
CASSPVGGDRVIYEQYF
TGTGCCAGCAGCCCAGTGGGAGGGGACAGGGTAATCTACGAGCAGTACTTC
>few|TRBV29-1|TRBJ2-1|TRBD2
CSTRGGWLAGLYNEQFF
TGCAGCACCCGGGGCGGCTGGCTAGCGGGCTTGTACAATGAGCAGTTCTTC
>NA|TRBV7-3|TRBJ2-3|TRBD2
CASSLFDVAGNTDTQYF
TGTGCCAGCAGCTTATTTGACGTAGCGGGGAACACAGATACGCAGTATTTT
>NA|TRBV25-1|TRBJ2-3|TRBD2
CASSDHGLARRDTQYF
TGTGCCAGCAGTGACCACGGACTAGCGCGGCGGGATACGCAGTATTTT
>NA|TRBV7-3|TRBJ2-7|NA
CASSLAGGIFSYEQYF
TGTGCCAGCAGCTTGGCTGGCGGGATCTTCTCCTACGAGCAGTACTTC
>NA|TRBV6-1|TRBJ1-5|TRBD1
CASSEALGTGNQPQHF
TGTGCCAGCAGTGAAGCGCTAGGGACAGGGAATCAGCCCCAGCATTTT
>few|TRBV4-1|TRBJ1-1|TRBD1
CASSPGQLNTEAFF
TGCGCCAGCAGCCCGGGACAGCTGAACACTGAAGCTTTCTTT
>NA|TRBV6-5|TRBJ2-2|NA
CASAAGYHTGELFF
TGTGCCAGCGCGGCCGGCTATCACACCGGGGAGCTGTTTTTT
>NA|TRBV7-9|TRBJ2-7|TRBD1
CASSLMGQSLRNEQYF
TGTGCCAGCAGCTTAATGGGACAGTCTCTCCGCAACGAGCAGTACTTC
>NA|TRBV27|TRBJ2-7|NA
CASSISGTPDEQYF
TGTGCCAGCAGTATCTCCGGGACACCAGACGAGCAGTACTTC
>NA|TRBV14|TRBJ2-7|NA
CASSQAVSYEQYF
TGTGCCAGCAGCCAAGCCGTTTCCTACGAGCAGTACTTC
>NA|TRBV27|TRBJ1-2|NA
CASSLGDHNYGYTF
TGTGCCAGCAGCCTAGGGGATCACAACTATGGCTACACCTTC
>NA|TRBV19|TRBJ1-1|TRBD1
CASSVTGTGGTEAFF
TGTGCCAGTAGTGTCACCGGGACAGGGGGCACTGAAGCTTTCTTT
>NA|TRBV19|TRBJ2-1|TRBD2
CASSIQPGLAGWGNEQFF
TGTGCCAGTAGTATCCAACCGGGACTAGCGGGGTGGGGGAATGAGCAGTTCTTC
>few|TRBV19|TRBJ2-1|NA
CASSGSSYNEQFF
TGTGCCAGTAGTGGCAGCTCCTACAATGAGCAGTTCTTC
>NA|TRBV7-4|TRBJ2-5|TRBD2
CASSPLAGGNQETQYF
TGTGCCAGCAGCCCCCTAGCGGGGGGTAACCAAGAGACCCAGTACTTC
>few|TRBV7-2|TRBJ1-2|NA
CASSFRILEARGYTF
TGTGCCAGCAGCTTCCGGATTCTGGAGGCGCGGGGCTACACCTTC
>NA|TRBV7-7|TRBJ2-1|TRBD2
CASSLRLAGEGNEQFF
TGTGCCAGCAGCTTAAGACTAGCGGGAGAGGGTAATGAGCAGTTCTTC
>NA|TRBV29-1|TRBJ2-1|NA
CSARGQYNEQFF
TGCAGCGCGCGGGGACAGTACAATGAGCAGTTCTTC
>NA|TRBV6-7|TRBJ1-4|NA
CASRSVEGTNEKLFF
TGTGCCAGCAGGTCAGTTGAGGGAACAAATGAAAAACTGTTTTTT
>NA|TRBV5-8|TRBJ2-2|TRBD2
CASSLGTSWNTGELFF
TGTGCCAGCAGCTTGGGGACTAGTTGGAACACCGGGGAGCTGTTTTTT
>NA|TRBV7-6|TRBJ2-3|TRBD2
CASSLPSGRPDTQYF
TGTGCCAGCAGCTTACCTAGCGGGAGGCCAGATACGCAGTATTTT